A single T cell receptor (beta chain) is shown here with its context. The germline V gene encodes CDR1 SNHLY and CDR2 FYNNEI. This CDR3 has 13 residues. V dropped 3 bases and J dropped 7 bases, with 9 bases sitting between them. This specimen comes from a study of shared clonotypes between healthy human individuals. The repertoire was sequenced with immunoSEQ multiplex PCR; TCRdb's copy has only in-frame clones and lacks some. The sample has roughly 1 million clones; around 78% are singletons. Sequencing input: memory CD4+ T cells from PBMCs. Subset here: CD45RA-negative fraction. J is TRBJ1-4 and V is TRBV2; D not resolved. The clonotype comes from a man between 18 and 29 years old in good health. Some clones in this sample may be carry-over from other donors' samples. The CDR3 bases are TGTGCCAGCAGTGATTCCTTGGGTGAAAAACTGTTTTTT. Translation gives CASSDSLGEKLFF. Combining the CDR3 with reference TRBV2 and TRBJ1-4 gives the whole variable domain EPEVTQTPSHQVTQMGQEVILRCVPISNHLYFYWYRQILGQKVEFLVSFYNNEISEKSEIFDDQFSVERPDGSNFTLKIRSTKLEDSAMYFCASSDSLGEKLFFGSGTQLSVL.